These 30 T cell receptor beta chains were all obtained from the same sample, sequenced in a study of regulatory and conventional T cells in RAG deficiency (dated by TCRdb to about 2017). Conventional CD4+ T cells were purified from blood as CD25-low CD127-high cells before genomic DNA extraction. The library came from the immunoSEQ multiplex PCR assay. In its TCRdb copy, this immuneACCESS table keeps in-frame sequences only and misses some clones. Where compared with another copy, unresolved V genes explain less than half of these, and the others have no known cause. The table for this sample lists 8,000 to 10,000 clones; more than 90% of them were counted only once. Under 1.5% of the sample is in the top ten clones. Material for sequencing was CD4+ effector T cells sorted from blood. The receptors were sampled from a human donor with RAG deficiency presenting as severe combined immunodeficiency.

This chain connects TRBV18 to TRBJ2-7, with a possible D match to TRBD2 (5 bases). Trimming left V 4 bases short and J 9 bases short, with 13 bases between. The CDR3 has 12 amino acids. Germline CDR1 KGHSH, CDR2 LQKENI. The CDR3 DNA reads TGTGCCAGCTCACTCTCGGGGTCTTCGCAGTACTTC. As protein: CASSLSGSSQYF. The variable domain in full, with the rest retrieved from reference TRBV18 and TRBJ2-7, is NAGVMQNPRHLVRRRGQEARLRCSPMKGHSHVYWYRQLPEEGLKFMVYLQKENIIDESGMPKERFSAEFPKEGPSILRIQQVVRGDSAAYFCASSLSGSSQYFGPGTRLTVT.

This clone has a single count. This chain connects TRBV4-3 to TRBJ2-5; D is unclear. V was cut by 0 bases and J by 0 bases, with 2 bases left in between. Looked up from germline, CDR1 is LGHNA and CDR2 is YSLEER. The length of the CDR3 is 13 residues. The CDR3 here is CASSQEYQETQYF. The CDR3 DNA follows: TGCGCCAGCAGCCAAGAGTACCAAGAGACCCAGTACTTC.

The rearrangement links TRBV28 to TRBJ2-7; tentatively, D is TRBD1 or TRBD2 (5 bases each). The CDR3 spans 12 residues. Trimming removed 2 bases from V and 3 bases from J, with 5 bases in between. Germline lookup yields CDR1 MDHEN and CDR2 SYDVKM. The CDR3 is CASSLGGYEQYF. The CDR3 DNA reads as TGTGCCAGCAGTTTAGGGGGCTACGAGCAGTACTTC.

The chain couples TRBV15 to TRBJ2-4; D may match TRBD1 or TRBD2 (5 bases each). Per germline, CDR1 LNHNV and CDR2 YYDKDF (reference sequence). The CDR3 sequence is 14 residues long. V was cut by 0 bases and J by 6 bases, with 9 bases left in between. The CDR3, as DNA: TGTGCCACCAGCAGAGATCTGAGGGGAAACATTCAGTACTTC. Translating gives CATSRDLRGNIQYF.

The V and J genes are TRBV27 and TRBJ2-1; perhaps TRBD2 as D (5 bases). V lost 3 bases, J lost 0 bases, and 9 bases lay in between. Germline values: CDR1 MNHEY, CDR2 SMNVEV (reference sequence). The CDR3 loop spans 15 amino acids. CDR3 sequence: CASSLSSGSYNEQFF. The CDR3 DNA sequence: TGTGCCAGCAGTTTGTCAAGCGGCTCCTACAATGAGCAGTTCTTC.

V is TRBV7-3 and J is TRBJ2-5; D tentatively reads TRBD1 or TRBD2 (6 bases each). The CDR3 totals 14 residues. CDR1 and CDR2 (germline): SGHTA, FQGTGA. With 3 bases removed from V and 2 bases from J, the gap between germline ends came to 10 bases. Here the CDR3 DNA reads TGTGCCAGCAGCTTCGGGGGCCCTCAAGAGACCCAGTACTTC. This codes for CASSFGGPQETQYF.

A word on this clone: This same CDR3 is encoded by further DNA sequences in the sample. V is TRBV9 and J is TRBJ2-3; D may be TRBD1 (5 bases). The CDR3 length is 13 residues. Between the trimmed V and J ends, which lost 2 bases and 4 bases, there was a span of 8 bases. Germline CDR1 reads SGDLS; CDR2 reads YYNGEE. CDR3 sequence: CASSVGPADTQYF. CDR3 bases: TGTGCCAGCAGCGTGGGGCCGGCAGATACGCAGTATTTT.

CDR3 sequence reads: CASSLPKGSSTDTQYF. The CDR3, as DNA: TGCGCCAGCAGCTTGCCCAAGGGGTCTAGCACAGATACGCAGTATTTT. The chain has TRBV5-1 and TRBJ2-3; tentatively, D is TRBD1 (5 bases). The V end lost 1 base, the J end lost 0 bases, and 12 bases lay between the germline ends. In germline, CDR1 is SGHRS, CDR2 YFSETQ. The CDR3 runs 16 residues. The variable domain in full, with the rest retrieved from reference TRBV5-1 and TRBJ2-3, is KAGVTQTPRYLIKTRGQQVTLSCSPISGHRSVSWYQQTPGQGLQFLFEYFSETQRNKGNFPGRFSGRQFSNSRSEMNVSTLELGDSALYLCASSLPKGSSTDTQYFGPGTRLTVL.

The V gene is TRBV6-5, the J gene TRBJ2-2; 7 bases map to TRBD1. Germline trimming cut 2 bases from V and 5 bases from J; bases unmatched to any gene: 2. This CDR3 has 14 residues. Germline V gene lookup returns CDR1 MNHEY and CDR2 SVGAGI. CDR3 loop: CASSYRGRTGELFF. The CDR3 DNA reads TGTGCCAGCAGTTACAGGGGGCGGACCGGGGAGCTGTTTTTT.

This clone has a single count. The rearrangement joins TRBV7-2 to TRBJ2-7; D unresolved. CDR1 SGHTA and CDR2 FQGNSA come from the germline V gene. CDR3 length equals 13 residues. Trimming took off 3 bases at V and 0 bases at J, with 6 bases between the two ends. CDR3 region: CASSFSSSYEQYF. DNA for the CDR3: TGTGCCAGCAGCTTTTCCTCCTCCTACGAGCAGTACTTC.

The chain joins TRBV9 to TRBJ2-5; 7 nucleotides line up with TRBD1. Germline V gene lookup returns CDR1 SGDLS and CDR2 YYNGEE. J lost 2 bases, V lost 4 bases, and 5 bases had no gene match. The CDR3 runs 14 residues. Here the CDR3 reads CASSPRDRQETQYF. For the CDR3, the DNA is TGTGCCAGCAGCCCCAGGGACAGACAAGAGACCCAGTACTTC.

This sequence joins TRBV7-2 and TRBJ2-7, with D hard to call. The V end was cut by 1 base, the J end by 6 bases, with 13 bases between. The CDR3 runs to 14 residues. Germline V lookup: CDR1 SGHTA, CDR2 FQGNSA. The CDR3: CASSLDGVVGEQYF. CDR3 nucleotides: TGTGCCAGCAGCTTAGATGGGGTTGTTGGCGAGCAGTACTTC. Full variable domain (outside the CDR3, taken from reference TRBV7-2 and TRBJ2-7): GAGVSQSPSNKVTEKGKDVELRCDPISGHTALYWYRQSLGQGLEFLIYFQGNSAPDKSGLPSDRFSAERTGGSVSTLTIQRTQQEDSAVYLCASSLDGVVGEQYFGPGTRLTVT.

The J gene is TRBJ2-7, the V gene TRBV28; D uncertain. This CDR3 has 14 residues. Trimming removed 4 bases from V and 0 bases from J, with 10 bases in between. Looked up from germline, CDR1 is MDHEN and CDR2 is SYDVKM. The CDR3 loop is CASSYSGHSYEQYF. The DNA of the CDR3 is TGTGCCAGCAGTTACTCCGGGCACTCCTACGAGCAGTACTTC.

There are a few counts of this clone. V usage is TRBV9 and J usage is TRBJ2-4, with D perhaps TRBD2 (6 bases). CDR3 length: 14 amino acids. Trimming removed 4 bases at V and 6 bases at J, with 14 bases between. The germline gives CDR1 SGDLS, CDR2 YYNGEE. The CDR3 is CASSPGGFGNIQYF. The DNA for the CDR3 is TGTGCCAGCAGCCCCGGGGGATTCGGAAACATTCAGTACTTC.

The DNA for the CDR3 is TGTGCCAGCAGCTTAGAGGCATTAGGGGGAGCAGCTTTCTTT. Its translation is CASSLEALGGAAFF. The chain recombines TRBV7-9 with TRBJ1-1; tentative D call: TRBD1 (6 bases). The CDR3 has 14 residues. Germline V gene sequence: CDR1 SEHNR, CDR2 FQNEAQ (reference sequence). Trimming left V 1 base short and J 10 bases short, with 16 bases between. Full variable domain (outside the CDR3, taken from reference TRBV7-9 and TRBJ1-1): DTGVSQNPRHKITKRGQNVTFRCDPISEHNRLYWYRQTLGQGPEFLTYFQNEAQLEKSRLLSDRFSAERPKGSFSTLEIQRTEQGDSAMYLCASSLEALGGAAFFGQGTRLTVV.

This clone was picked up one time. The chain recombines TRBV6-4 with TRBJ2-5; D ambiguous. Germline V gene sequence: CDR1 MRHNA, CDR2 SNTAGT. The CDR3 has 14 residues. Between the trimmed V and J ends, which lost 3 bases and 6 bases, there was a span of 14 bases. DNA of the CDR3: TGTGCCAGCAGTGAGTCGCTAGAATCGAAGACCCAGTACTTC. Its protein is CASSESLESKTQYF.

The CDR3 DNA reads TGCAGTGCCGACAGGGCAAACATTCAGTACTTC. It is translated as CSADRANIQYF. The genes are TRBV20-1 and TRBJ2-4; 7 bases agree with TRBD1. The CDR3 is 11 amino acids. CDR1 and CDR2 (germline): DFQATT, SNEGSKA (reference sequence). Trimming cost V 6 bases and J 6 bases; bases outside gene matches: 2.

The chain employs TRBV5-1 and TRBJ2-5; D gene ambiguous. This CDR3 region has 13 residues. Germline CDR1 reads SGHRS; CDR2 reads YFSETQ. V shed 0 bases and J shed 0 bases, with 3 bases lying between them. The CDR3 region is CASSLGNQETQYF. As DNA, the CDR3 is TGCGCCAGCAGCTTGGGGAACCAAGAGACCCAGTACTTC.

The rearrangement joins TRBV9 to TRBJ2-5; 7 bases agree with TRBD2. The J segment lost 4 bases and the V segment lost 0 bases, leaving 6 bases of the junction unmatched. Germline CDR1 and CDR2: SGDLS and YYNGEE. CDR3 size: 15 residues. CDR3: CASSVARGGVETQYF. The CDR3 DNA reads TGTGCCAGCAGCGTAGCTAGGGGAGGGGTAGAGACCCAGTACTTC.

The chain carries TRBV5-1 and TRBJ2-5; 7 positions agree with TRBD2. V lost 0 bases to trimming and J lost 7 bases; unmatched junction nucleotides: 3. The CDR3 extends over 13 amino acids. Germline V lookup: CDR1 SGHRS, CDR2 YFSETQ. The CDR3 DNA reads TGCGCCAGCAGCTTGGTCGGGGAGGGGACCCAGTACTTC. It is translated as CASSLVGEGTQYF.

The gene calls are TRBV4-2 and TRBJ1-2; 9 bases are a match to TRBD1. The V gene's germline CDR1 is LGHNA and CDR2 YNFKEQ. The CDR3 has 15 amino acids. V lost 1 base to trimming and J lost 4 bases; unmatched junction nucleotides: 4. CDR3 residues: CASSQATGGTYGYTF. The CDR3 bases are TGTGCCAGCAGCCAAGCAACAGGGGGCACCTATGGCTACACCTTC.

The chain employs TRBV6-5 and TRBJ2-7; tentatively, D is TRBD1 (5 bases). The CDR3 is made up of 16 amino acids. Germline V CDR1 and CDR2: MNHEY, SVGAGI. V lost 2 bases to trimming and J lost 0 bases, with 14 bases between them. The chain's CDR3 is CASSYPLDGHSYEQYF. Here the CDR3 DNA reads TGTGCCAGCAGTTACCCGTTGGACGGACACTCCTACGAGCAGTACTTC.

The CDR3, as DNA: TGTGCCAGCAGCGGGGGACAGGGTTCCACCGGGGAGCTGTTTTTT. This translates into CASSGGQGSTGELFF. The chain has TRBV5-4 and TRBJ2-2; TRBD1 aligns across 9 bases. Germline trimming cut 4 bases from V and 4 bases from J; bases unmatched to any gene: 5. The CDR3 totals 15 residues. The germline gives CDR1 SGHNT, CDR2 YYREEE (reference sequence).

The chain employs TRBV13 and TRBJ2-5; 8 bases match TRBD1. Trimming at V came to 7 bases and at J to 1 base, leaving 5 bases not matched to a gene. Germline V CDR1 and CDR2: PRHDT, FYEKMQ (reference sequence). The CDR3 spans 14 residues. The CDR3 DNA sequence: TGTGCCAGCACCATAACAGGGGGCCAAGAGACCCAGTACTTC. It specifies CASTITGGQETQYF. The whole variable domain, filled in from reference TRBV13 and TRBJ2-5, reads AAGVIQSPRHLIKEKRETATLKCYPIPRHDTVYWYQQGPGQDPQFLISFYEKMQSDKGSIPDRFSAQQFSDYHSELNMSSLELGDSALYFCASTITGGQETQYFGPGTRLLVL.

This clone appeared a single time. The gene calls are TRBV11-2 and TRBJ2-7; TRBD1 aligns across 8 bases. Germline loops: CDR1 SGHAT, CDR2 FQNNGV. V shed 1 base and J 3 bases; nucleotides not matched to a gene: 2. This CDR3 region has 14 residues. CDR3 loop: CASSLGTGHYEQYF. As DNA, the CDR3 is TGTGCCAGCAGCTTAGGGACAGGGCACTACGAGCAGTACTTC.

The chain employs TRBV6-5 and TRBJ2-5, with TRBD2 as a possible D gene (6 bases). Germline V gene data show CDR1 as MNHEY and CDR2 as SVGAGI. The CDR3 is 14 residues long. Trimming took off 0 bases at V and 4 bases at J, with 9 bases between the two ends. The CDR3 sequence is CASSYSLGGETQYF. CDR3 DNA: TGTGCCAGCAGTTACTCGTTGGGGGGAGAGACCCAGTACTTC.

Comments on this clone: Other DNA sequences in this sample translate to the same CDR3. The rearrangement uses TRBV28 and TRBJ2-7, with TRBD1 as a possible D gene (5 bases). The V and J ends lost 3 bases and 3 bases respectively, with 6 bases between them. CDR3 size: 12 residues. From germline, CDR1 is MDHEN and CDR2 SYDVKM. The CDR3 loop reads CASSLQGYEQYF. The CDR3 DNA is TGTGCCAGCAGTTTGCAGGGCTACGAGCAGTACTTC.

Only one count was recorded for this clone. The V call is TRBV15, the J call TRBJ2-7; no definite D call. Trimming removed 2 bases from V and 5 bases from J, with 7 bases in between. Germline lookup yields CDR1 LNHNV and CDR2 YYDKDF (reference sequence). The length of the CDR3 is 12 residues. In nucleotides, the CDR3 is TGTGCCACCAGCAGACCCCGGGACGAGCAGTACTTC. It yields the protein CATSRPRDEQYF. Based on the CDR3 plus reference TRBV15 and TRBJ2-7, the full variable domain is DAMVIQNPRYQVTQFGKPVTLSCSQTLNHNVMYWYQQKSSQAPKLLFHYYDKDFNNEADTPDNFQSRRPNTSFCFLDIRSPGLGDTAMYLCATSRPRDEQYFGPGTRLTVT.

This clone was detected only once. In nucleotides, the CDR3 is TGCAGCGTTGTGCGTTTTAGCATACAAAGTCGGGCCAACGTCCTGACTTTC. As protein: CSVVRFSIQSRANVLTF. The chain recombines TRBV29-1 with TRBJ2-6; D unclear. CDR3 size: 17 residues. In germline, CDR1 is SQVTM, CDR2 ANQGSEA. Trimming took off 4 bases at V and 5 bases at J, with 21 bases between the two ends.

CDR3 in DNA: TGTGCCATCAGTGAGGGGGACGGGGAGCTGTTTTTT. It is translated as CAISEGDGELFF. The chain uses TRBV10-3 and TRBJ2-2, with unresolved D. V was trimmed by 2 bases and J by 7 bases, leaving 5 bases between them. Germline CDR1 is ENHRY and CDR2 is SYGVKD. This CDR3 has 12 residues.